Sequencing of this T cell receptor (beta chain) was carried out in a study of T cells in Graves' hyperthyroidism and ophthalmopathy. Clinical symptoms, serum thyroxine, TRAb, thyroid ultrasound and orbital computed tomography informed diagnoses. The PBMCs were taken from approximately 9 ml of fresh peripheral blood. Using RNA transcripts as the source, TCR beta CDR3 regions were amplified. First-round RT-PCR of the TCR CDR3 relied on the HTBI primer set. TCRdb redid the calling of the multiplex PCR reads with MiXCR, one entry per CDR3 protein. The sample yields about 590,000 distinct CDR3 sequences, about 14% seen once. Germline V gene data show CDR1 as MNHEY and CDR2 as SMNVEV (reference sequence). V lost 2 bases, J lost 7 bases, and 15 bases lay in between. The CDR3 spans 15 residues. This clonotype occurred many times.

The rearrangement uses TRBV27 and TRBJ1-5; D is possibly TRBD1 (5 bases). The sample consisted of blood. This clonotype was sampled from a woman between 18 and 29 years old with Graves' ophthalmopathy. The CDR3 coding sequence is TGTGCCAGCAGTTTAGGCAGGGCGAGTGGACAGCCCCAGCATTTT. Protein: CASSLGRASGQPQHF.